This TCR beta chain is from a study of blood T cell repertoires in COVID-19. Overall study context: The United States, Italy and Spain supplied acute and convalescent COVID-19 samples. Sample material is recorded as cDNA or gDNA derived from T cells, B-cell-depleted T cells, or PBMCs.

Repertoires were generated with immunoSEQ multiplex PCR, while TCRdb's copy carries only in-frame clones and drops some. The sample records tens of thousands of clones, around 86% being singletons. This TCR was sampled from a man in his thirties or forties with acute or convalescent COVID-19. The sequenced sample was peripheral blood.

The chain's CDR3 is CASSWDSSNQPQHF. CDR3 in DNA: TGTGCCAGCAGCTGGGACAGTAGCAATCAGCCCCAGCATTTT. V gene TRBV2 combines with J gene TRBJ1-5, with 7 bases fitting TRBD1. V shed 6 bases, J shed 0 bases, and the junction held 2 bases outside the gene matches. Germline V gene sequence: CDR1 SNHLY, CDR2 FYNNEI. CDR3 length equals 14 residues. Variable domain in full (rest from reference TRBV2 and TRBJ1-5): EPEVTQTPSHQVTQMGQEVILRCVPISNHLYFYWYRQILGQKVEFLVSFYNNEISEKSEIFDDQFSVERPDGSNFTLKIRSTKLEDSAMYFCASSWDSSNQPQHFGDGTRLSIL.